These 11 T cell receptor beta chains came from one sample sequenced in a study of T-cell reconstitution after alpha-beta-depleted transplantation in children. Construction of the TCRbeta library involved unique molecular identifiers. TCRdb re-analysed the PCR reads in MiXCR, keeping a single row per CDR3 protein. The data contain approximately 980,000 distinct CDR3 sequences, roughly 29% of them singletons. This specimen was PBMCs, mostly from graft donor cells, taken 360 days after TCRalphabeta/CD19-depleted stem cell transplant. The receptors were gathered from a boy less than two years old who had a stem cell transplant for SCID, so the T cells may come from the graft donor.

The CDR3 loop is CASSNPTGSRYEQYF. The DNA of the CDR3 is TGTGCCAGCAGTAACCCAACAGGGAGTCGTTACGAGCAGTACTTC. This chain links TRBV6-2 or TRBV6-3 with TRBJ2-7; maybe TRBD1 (6 bases). The V end was cut by 5 bases, the J end by 4 bases, with 18 bases between. CDR1 is MNHEY, CDR2 SVGEGT, per germline. This CDR3 comprises 15 residues.

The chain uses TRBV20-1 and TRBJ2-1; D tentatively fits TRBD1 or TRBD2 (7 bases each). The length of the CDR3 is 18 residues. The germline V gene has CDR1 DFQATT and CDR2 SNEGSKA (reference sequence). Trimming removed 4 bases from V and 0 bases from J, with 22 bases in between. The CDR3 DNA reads TGCAGTGCTACAGGGGGGGCTAGCGGTGACAGCTCCTACAATGAGCAGTTCTTC. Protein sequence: CSATGGASGDSSYNEQFF.

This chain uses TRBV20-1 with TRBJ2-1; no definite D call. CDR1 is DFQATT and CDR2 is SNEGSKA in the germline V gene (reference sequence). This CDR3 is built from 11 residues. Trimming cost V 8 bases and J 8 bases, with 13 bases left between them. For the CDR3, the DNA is TGCAGTCCTTTGGAGCGCTATGAGCAGTTCTTC. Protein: CSPLERYEQFF.

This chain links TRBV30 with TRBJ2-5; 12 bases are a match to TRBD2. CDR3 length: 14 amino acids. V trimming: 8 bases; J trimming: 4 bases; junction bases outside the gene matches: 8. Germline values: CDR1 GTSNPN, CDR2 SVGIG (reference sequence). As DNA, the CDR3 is TGTGCCAGGATACTAGCGGGGGGAGGAGAGACCCAGTACTTC. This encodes CARILAGGGETQYF.

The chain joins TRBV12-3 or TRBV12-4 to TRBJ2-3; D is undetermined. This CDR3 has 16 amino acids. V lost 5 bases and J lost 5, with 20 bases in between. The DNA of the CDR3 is TGTGCCAGCAGTCTCTCCGCGTTCGCCCTGGGAGATACGCAGTATTTT. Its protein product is CASSLSAFALGDTQYF.

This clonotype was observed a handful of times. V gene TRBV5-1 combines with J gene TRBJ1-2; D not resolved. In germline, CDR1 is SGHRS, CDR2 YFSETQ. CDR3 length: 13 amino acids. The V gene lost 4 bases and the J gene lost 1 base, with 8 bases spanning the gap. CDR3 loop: CASSRTDNYGYTF. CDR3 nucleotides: TGCGCCAGCAGCCGGACGGATAACTATGGCTACACCTTC.

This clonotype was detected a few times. In DNA form, the CDR3 reads TGTGCCAGCAGCTTTACAGGGTTAGGAGCGACCGGGGAGCTGTTTTTT. The encoded protein is CASSFTGLGATGELFF. The genes are TRBV7-6 and TRBJ2-2, with a weak D call TRBD1 (6 bases). The germline gives CDR1 SGHVS, CDR2 FNYEAQ. This CDR3 is 16 amino acids long. Trimming took 3 bases from V and 5 from J, leaving 16 bases between them.

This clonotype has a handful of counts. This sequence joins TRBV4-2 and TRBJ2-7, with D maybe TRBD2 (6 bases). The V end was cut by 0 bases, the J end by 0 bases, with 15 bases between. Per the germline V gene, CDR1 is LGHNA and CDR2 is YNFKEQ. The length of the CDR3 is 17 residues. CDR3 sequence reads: CASSQDRGLRSSYEQYF. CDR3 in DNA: TGTGCCAGCAGCCAAGATCGGGGACTCCGAAGCTCCTACGAGCAGTACTTC.

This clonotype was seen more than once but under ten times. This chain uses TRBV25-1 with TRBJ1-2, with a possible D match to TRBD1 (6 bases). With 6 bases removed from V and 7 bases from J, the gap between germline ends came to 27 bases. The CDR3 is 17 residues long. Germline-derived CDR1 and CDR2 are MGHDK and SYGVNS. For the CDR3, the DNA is TGTGCCAGCAGGGAGCCCCCCTGGGGGCGGAGGGAAGGTGGCTACACCTTC. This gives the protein CASREPPWGRREGGYTF.

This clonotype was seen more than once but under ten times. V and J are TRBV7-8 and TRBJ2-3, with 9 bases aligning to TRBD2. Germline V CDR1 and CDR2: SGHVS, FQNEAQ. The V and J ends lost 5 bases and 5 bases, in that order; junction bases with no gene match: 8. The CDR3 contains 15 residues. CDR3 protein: CASSHLAGGLDTQYF. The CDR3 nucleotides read TGTGCCAGCAGCCACCTCGCGGGGGGGTTAGATACGCAGTATTTT.

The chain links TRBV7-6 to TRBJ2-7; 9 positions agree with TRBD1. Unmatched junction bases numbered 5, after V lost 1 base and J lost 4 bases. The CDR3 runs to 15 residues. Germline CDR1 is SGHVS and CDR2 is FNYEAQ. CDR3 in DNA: TGTGCCAGCAGCTTAGGGGGGACAGGGCTTTACGAGCAGTACTTC. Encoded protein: CASSLGGTGLYEQYF.